Listed below are T cell receptor beta chains from one sample, sequenced in a study of beta chain features in type 1 diabetes. Using immunoSEQ multiplex PCR, the repertoire was profiled, and TCRdb retains in-frame clones only, with some absent. The table records approximately 260,000 clones, roughly 22% of them present only once. The sequencing sample was made of naive CD4+ T cells from blood. The receptors here all came from a woman aged 40 to 50 with type 1 diabetes. CDR3s include the opening cysteine and the closing phenylalanine or tryptophan. A D gene is named only where the DNA matches it firmly. Clone size is stated in some rows and not others, as once, few, many or a class when expanded.

clone_size | j_call | d_call | v_call | cdr3_aa | cdr3_nt
few | TRBJ2-3 | TRBD2 | TRBV9 | CASSPRVREGDTQYF | TGTGCCAGCAGCCCTCGGGTAAGGGAGGGAGATACGCAGTATTTT
few | TRBJ2-4 | . | TRBV7-2 | CASSSLRTENIQYF | TGTGCCAGCAGCTCTCTCCGGACAGAAAACATTCAGTACTTC
. | TRBJ1-2 | . | TRBV20-1 | CSAGNRDGYTF | TGCAGTGCGGGTAACAGGGACGGCTACACCTTC
. | TRBJ2-7 | TRBD1 | TRBV28 | CASNPGQGYEQYF | TGTGCCAGCAATCCCGGACAGGGGTACGAGCAGTACTTC
. | TRBJ2-1 | TRBD2 | TRBV28 | CASSGLAGYNEQFF | TGTGCCAGCAGTGGACTAGCGGGATACAATGAGCAGTTCTTC
. | TRBJ1-5 | . | TRBV9 | CASSGVRNTSNQPQHF | TGTGCCAGCAGCGGAGTTCGTAATACCAGCAATCAGCCCCAGCATTTT
. | TRBJ1-5 | TRBD1 | TRBV25-1 | CASSPGQGLSQPQHF | TGTGCCAGCAGCCCGGGACAGGGGCTAAGTCAGCCCCAGCATTTT
. | TRBJ2-1 | . | TRBV29-1 | CSVTAGTGDREQFF | TGCAGCGTTACGGCCGGGACTGGTGACCGCGAGCAGTTCTTC
few | TRBJ1-5 | TRBD1 | TRBV6-5 | CASSLGQANQPQHF | TGTGCCAGCAGTTTGGGACAGGCCAATCAGCCCCAGCATTTT
. | TRBJ2-7 | TRBD1 | TRBV7-2 | CASREGGQVISYEQYF | TGTGCCAGCAGAGAGGGGGGACAGGTTATCTCCTACGAGCAGTACTTC
few | TRBJ2-5 | . | TRBV14 | CASSQARMGETQYF | TGTGCCAGCAGCCAAGCTAGGATGGGAGAGACCCAGTACTTC
. | TRBJ2-3 | TRBD1 | TRBV12-5 | CASGLGTGFTDTQYF | TGTGCTAGTGGTTTGGGGACAGGGTTCACAGATACGCAGTATTTT
few | TRBJ1-1 | . | TRBV5-1 | CASRQQGSNTEAFF | TGCGCCAGCAGACAACAGGGCTCGAACACTGAAGCTTTCTTT
. | TRBJ2-7 | . | TRBV6-5 | CASRYHRLSYEQYF | TGTGCCAGCAGATACCACAGGCTATCCTACGAGCAGTACTTC
once | TRBJ1-4 | . | TRBV7-8 | CASSVESEKLFF | TGTGCCAGCAGCGTGGAGAGCGAAAAACTGTTTTTT
few | TRBJ2-1 | . | TRBV2 | CASSEARANEQFF | TGTGCCAGCAGTGAAGCGCGGGCGAATGAGCAGTTCTTC
. | TRBJ1-5 | TRBD1 | TRBV18 | CASAQGANNQPQHF | TGTGCCAGCGCACAGGGGGCGAACAATCAGCCCCAGCATTTT
. | TRBJ1-1 | . | TRBV4-3 | CASSQDMNTEAFF | TGCGCCAGCAGCCAAGATATGAACACTGAAGCTTTCTTT
few | TRBJ1-1 | TRBD1 | TRBV29-1 | CSVSTGVNTEAFF | TGCAGCGTTTCGACAGGGGTGAACACTGAAGCTTTCTTT
. | TRBJ2-5 | TRBD1 | TRBV28 | CASSLGAGGWETQYF | TGTGCCAGCAGTTTAGGGGCAGGGGGCTGGGAGACCCAGTACTTC
. | TRBJ1-2 | TRBD1 | TRBV28 | CASSFFTGQGGGYTF | TGTGCCAGCAGTTTCTTTACGGGACAGGGAGGTGGCTACACCTTC
. | TRBJ1-4 | . | TRBV29-1 | CSVGGGNEKLFF | TGCAGCGTTGGCGGCGGCAATGAAAAACTGTTTTTT
. | TRBJ1-6 | TRBD1 | TRBV5-1 | CASSETGQGGNSPLHF | TGCGCCAGCAGCGAGACCGGACAGGGAGGAAATTCACCCCTCCACTTT
few | TRBJ2-5 | TRBD2 | TRBV28 | CATRLAGVWETQYF | TGTGCCACCCGACTAGCGGGAGTTTGGGAGACCCAGTACTTC
. | TRBJ1-6 | . | TRBV5-1 | CASSLWRGGSSYNSPLHF | TGCGCCAGCAGCTTGTGGCGAGGTGGGAGCTCCTATAATTCACCCCTCCACTTT
few | TRBJ1-5 | . | TRBV4-1 | CASSQDPGNQPQHF | TGCGCCAGCAGCCAAGACCCAGGGAATCAGCCCCAGCATTTT
few | TRBJ2-7 | TRBD2 | TRBV9 | CASSSRGDSYEQYF | TGTGCCAGCAGCTCCCGGGGGGACTCCTACGAGCAGTACTTC
. | TRBJ1-1 | TRBD1 | TRBV5-1 | CASSPFEGAADTEAFF | TGCGCCAGCAGCCCCTTTGAGGGGGCGGCCGACACTGAAGCTTTCTTT
. | TRBJ2-7 | TRBD2 | TRBV5-1 | CASSLGGRRFDEQYF | TGCGCCAGCAGCTTAGGCGGGAGGCGTTTCGACGAGCAGTACTTC
few | TRBJ2-2 | . | TRBV5-6 | CASSLVRGRGTGELFF | TGTGCCAGCAGCTTGGTCAGGGGTAGGGGCACCGGGGAGCTGTTTTTT
. | TRBJ1-5 | TRBD1 | TRBV30 | CAWSPGQAVMPQHF | TGTGCCTGGAGTCCGGGACAGGCTGTTATGCCCCAGCATTTT
. | TRBJ2-1 | TRBD2 | TRBV29-1 | CSVEDPGAGEYNEQFF | TGCAGCGTTGAAGATCCTGGAGCGGGGGAATACAATGAGCAGTTCTTC
. | TRBJ1-1 | TRBD1 | TRBV2 | CATRQGGNTEAFF | TGTGCCACACGACAGGGAGGGAACACTGAAGCTTTCTTT
. | TRBJ2-7 | TRBD1 | TRBV7-9 | CASSPMPGQGTREQYF | TGTGCCAGCAGCCCGATGCCGGGACAGGGGACGCGCGAGCAGTACTTC
few | TRBJ2-5 | . | TRBV4-3 | CASSQALGQGPQETQYF | TGCGCCAGCAGCCAAGCCTTGGGGCAGGGGCCTCAAGAGACCCAGTACTTC
. | TRBJ1-2 | . | TRBV7-2 | CASSLGTSVYGYTF | TGTGCCAGCAGCTTAGGGACATCGGTTTATGGCTACACCTTC
. | TRBJ1-2 | . | TRBV5-4 | CASSSQGVIGGYTF | TGTGCCAGCAGCTCACAGGGTGTTATCGGTGGCTACACCTTC
few | TRBJ1-2 | . | TRBV19 | CASRRQSYTF | TGTGCCAGTAGGCGACAGAGCTACACCTTC
. | TRBJ2-7 | TRBD1 | TRBV7-2 | CASSSPGQGSSYEQYF | TGTGCCAGCAGCTCCCCCGGACAGGGGAGCTCCTACGAGCAGTACTTC
. | TRBJ2-7 | TRBD1 | TRBV10-3 | CAISRQGTPYEQYF | TGTGCCATCAGTAGACAGGGTACACCCTACGAGCAGTACTTC
few | TRBJ2-1 | . | TRBV9 | CASSVAGQILNEQFF | TGTGCCAGCAGCGTAGCAGGACAGATACTCAATGAGCAGTTCTTC
. | TRBJ2-5 | TRBD1 | TRBV15 | CATSRDPTGGETQYF | TGTGCCACCAGCAGAGATCCAACAGGGGGAGAGACCCAGTACTTC
few | TRBJ1-5 | . | TRBV30 | CAWTLGGPNQPQHF | TGTGCCTGGACTCTAGGGGGACCAAATCAGCCCCAGCATTTT
. | TRBJ2-1 | . | TRBV19 | CASSIAARLDNEQFF | TGTGCCAGTAGTATCGCAGCGCGGTTAGACAATGAGCAGTTCTTC
. | TRBJ1-1 | . | TRBV7-3 | CASSLNPGTEAFF | TGTGCCAGCAGCTTAAATCCAGGTACTGAAGCTTTCTTT